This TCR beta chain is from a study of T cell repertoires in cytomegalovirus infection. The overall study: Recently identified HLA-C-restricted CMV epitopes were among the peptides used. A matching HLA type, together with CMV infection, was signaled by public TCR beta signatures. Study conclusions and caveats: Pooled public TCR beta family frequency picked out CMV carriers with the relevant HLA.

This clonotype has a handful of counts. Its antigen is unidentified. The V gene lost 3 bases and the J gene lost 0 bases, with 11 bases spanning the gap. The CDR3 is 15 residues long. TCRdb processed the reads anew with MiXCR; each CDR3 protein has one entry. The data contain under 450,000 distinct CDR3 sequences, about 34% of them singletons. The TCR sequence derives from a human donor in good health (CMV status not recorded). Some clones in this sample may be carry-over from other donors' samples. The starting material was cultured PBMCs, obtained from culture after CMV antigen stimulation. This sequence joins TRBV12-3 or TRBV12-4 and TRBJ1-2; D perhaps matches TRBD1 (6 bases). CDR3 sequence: CASSFRDTANYGYTF. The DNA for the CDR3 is TGTGCCAGCAGTTTCCGGGACACAGCTAACTATGGCTACACCTTC.